The clone carrying this T cell receptor beta chain was recorded a few times. Antigen specificity is unknown. Trimming removed 5 bases from V and 7 bases from J, with 17 bases in between. CDR3 size: 13 residues. Germline CDR1 DFQATT, CDR2 SNEGSKA (reference sequence). Constant-region reverse primers amplified full-length variable regions, followed by semi-nested Nested Universal Primer A PCR. TCRdb reanalysed the 5' RACE reads using MiXCR and keeps one entry per CDR3 protein. The data show roughly 9,400 distinct CDR3 sequences, 15% to 20% seen once. Memory CD4+ cells were defined as CD4+CD45RO+CD25-. Overall study findings and caveats: Tumor memory CD4+ T cell TCR gene usage was found to cluster with blood and lymph node memory CD4+ cells and with lymph node naive CD4+ cells.

The origin of this receptor is a female donor with breast cancer. Source material: memory CD4+ T cells sorted from blood. The subset was: memory CD4+ T cells, CD4+CD45RO+CD25-. The V gene is TRBV20-1, the J gene TRBJ1-1; D perhaps matches TRBD1 (5 bases). CDR3: CSASGTKGIEAFF. The DNA of the CDR3 is TGCAGTGCTTCCGGGACCAAGGGGATTGAAGCTTTCTTT.